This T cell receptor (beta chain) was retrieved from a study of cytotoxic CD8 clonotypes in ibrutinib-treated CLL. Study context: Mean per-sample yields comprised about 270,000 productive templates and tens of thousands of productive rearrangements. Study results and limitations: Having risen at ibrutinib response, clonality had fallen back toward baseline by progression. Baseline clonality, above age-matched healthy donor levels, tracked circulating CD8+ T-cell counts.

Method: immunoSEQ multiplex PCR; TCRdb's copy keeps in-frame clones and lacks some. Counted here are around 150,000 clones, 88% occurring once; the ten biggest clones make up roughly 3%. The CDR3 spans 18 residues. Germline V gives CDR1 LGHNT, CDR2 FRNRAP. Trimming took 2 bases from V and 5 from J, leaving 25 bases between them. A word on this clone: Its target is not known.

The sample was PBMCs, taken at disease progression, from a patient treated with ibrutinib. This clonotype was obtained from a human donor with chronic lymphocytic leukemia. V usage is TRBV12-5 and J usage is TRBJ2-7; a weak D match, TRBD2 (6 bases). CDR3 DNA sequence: TGTGCTAGTGGTTTGTCACACGGGGGAGAGGGTTTAGGGGACGAGCAGTACTTC. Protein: CASGLSHGGEGLGDEQYF.